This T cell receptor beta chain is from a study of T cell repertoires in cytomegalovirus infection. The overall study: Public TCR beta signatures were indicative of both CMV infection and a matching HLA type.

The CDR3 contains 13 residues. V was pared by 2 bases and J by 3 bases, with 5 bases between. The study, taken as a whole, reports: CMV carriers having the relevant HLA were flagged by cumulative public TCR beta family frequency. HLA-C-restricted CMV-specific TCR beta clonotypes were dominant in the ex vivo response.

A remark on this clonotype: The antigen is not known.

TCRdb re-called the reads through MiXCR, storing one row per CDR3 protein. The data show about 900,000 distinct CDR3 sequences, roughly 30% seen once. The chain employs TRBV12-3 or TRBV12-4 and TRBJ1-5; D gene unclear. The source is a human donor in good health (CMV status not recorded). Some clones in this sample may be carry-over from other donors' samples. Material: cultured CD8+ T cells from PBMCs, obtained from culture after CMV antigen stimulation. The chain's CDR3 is CASSLPNNQPQHF. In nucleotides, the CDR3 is TGTGCCAGCAGTTTACCAAACAATCAGCCCCAGCATTTT.